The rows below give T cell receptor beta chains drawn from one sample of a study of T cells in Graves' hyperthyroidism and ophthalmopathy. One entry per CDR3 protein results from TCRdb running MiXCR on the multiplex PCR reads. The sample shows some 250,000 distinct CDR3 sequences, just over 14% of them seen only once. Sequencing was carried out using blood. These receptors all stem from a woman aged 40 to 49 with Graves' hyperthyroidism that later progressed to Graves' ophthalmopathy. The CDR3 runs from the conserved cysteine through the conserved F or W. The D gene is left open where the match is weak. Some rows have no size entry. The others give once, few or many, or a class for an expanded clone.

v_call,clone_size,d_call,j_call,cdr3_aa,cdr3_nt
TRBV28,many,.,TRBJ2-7,CASSLPDLRRFSYEQYF,TGTGCCAGCAGTCTGCCCGACTTGAGACGATTCTCCTACGAGCAGTACTTC
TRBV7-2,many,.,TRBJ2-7,CASSLPQGYEQYF,TGTGCCAGCAGCTTACCACAGGGCTACGAGCAGTACTTC
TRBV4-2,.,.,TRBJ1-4,CASSPHFEKLFF,TGTGCCAGCAGTCCCCACTTTGAAAAACTGTTTTTT
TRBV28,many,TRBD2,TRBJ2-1,CASSDRLAPNEQFF,TGTGCCAGCAGTGACCGACTAGCCCCCAATGAGCAGTTCTTC
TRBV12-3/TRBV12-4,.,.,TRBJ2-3,CASSLSRGPVDTQYF,TGTGCCAGCAGTCTCAGCAGAGGGCCGGTAGATACGCAGTATTTT
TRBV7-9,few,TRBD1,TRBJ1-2,CASSRTGTSNYGYTF,TGTGCCAGCAGCCGGACAGGGACATCTAACTATGGCTACACCTTC
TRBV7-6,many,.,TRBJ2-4,CASSSGPLTDIQYF,TGTGCCAGCAGCTCGGGTCCTCTGACGGACATTCAGTACTTC
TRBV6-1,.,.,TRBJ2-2,CASGWGTVTGELFF,TGTGCCAGTGGTTGGGGGACCGTCACCGGGGAGCTGTTTTTT
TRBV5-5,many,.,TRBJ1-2,CASSLGRSGGYTF,TGTGCCAGCAGCTTGGGCCGGAGTGGGGGCTACACCTTC
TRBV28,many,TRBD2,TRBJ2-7,CASSLKARVGGLLSSYEQYF,TGTGCCAGCAGTTTAAAAGCCCGGGTGGGAGGGCTACTTTCCTCGTACGAGCAGTACTTC
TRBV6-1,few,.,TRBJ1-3,CASRVHENTIYF,TGTGCCAGCAGGGTACATGAAAACACCATATATTTT
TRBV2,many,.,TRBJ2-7,CASRNGPYEQYF,TGTGCCAGCAGAAATGGGCCTTACGAGCAGTACTTC
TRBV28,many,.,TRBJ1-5,CASSLSGTTPNQPQHF,TGTGCCAGCAGTTTAAGTGGCACTACCCCCAATCAGCCCCAGCATTTT
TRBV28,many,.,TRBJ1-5,CASSPNRRQVSNQPQHF,TGTGCCAGCAGTCCTAATCGTCGGCAGGTTAGCAATCAGCCCCAGCATTTT
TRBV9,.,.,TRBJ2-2,CASSPRWAAGELFF,TGTGCCAGCAGCCCCCGATGGGCAGCCGGGGAGCTGTTTTTT
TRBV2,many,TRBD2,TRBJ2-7,CASRAGGKQYF,TGTGCCAGCAGGGCGGGAGGAAAGCAGTACTTC
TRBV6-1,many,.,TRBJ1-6,CASSEAYSASPLHF,TGTGCCAGCAGTGAAGCGTACAGCGCTTCACCCCTCCACTTT
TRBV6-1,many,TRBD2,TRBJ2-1,CASSPRTSGRYNEQFF,TGTGCCAGCAGTCCCAGGACTAGCGGGAGGTACAATGAGCAGTTCTTC
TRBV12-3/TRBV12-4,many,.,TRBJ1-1,CASSLAGSENTEAFF,TGTGCCAGCAGTTTAGCCGGGTCAGAGAACACTGAAGCTTTCTTT
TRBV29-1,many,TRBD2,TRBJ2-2,CSVRGGGRAAGELFF,TGCAGCGTCCGAGGCGGCGGGAGGGCCGCCGGGGAGCTGTTTTTT
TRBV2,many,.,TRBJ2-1,CASKNRDKSNEQFF,TGTGCCAGCAAAAACCGGGACAAGTCCAATGAGCAGTTCTTC
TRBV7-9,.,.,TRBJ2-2,CASSAQTGYQNTGELFF,TGTGCCAGCAGCGCCCAGACCGGCTACCAGAACACCGGGGAGCTGTTTTTT
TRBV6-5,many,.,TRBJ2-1,CASSYSRNEQFF,TGTGCCAGCAGTTACTCGCGGAATGAGCAGTTCTTC
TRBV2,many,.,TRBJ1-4,CASSEERWGSNEKLFF,TGTGCCAGCAGTGAAGAACGGTGGGGAAGTAATGAAAAACTGTTTTTT
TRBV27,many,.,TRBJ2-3,CASSLVDTDTQYF,TGTGCCAGCAGTTTAGTGGATACAGATACGCAGTATTTT
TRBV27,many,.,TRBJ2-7,CASSLLGGSYEQYF,TGTGCCAGCAGTCTTTTGGGGGGCTCCTACGAGCAGTACTTC
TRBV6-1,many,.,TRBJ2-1,CASTRDRIGGLYNEQFF,TGTGCCAGCACCCGCGATCGTATTGGAGGACTCTACAATGAGCAGTTCTTC
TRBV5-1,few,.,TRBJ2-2,CASSLDGRDNTGELFF,TGCGCCAGCAGCTTGGACGGGAGAGACAACACCGGGGAGCTGTTTTTT
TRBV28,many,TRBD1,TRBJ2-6,CASSLSGQGVSGANVLTF,TGTGCCAGCAGTTTATCGGGACAGGGGGTATCTGGGGCCAACGTCCTGACTTTC
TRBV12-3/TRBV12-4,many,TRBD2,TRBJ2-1,CASSLSVGGRIGTSGYNEQFF,TGTGCCAGCAGTTTAAGTGTTGGGGGAAGGATTGGGACTAGCGGCTACAATGAGCAGTTCTTC
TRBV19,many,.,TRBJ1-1,CASSIDSATEAFF,TGTGCCAGTAGTATCGACAGCGCAACTGAAGCTTTCTTT
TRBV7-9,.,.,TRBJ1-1,CASSFAGSFNTEAFF,TGTGCCAGCAGCTTTGCGGGCAGTTTCAACACTGAAGCTTTCTTT
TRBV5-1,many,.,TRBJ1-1,CASSWTAPDTEAFF,TGCGCCAGCAGCTGGACAGCCCCGGACACTGAAGCTTTCTTT
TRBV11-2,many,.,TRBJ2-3,CASSFGGDTQYF,TGTGCCAGCAGCTTTGGGGGGGATACGCAGTATTTT
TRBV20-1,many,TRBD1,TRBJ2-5,CSPQGQETQYF,TGCAGTCCACAGGGGCAAGAGACCCAGTACTTC
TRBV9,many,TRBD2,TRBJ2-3,CASSVATSSGGSTDTQYF,TGTGCCAGCAGCGTAGCCACTTCTAGCGGGGGAAGCACAGATACGCAGTATTTT